This T cell receptor beta chain was obtained from a study of shared clonotypes between healthy human individuals. Study overall: In total, the donors were two women and a few men aged 18 to 49. Study-wide points: Generally, estimated richness proved larger in naive subsets than it did in memory subsets.

Germline V gene data show CDR1 as MDHEN and CDR2 as SYDVKM. There are 15 residues in the CDR3. Authors' processing steps: ImmunoSEQ output held junction-only sequences without quality scores, so filtering differed. Assay: immunoSEQ multiplex PCR; the TCRdb copy retains only in-frame clones and omits some. The DNA gave D and trimming, while V, J and clone size come from that table. The sample has millions of clones, just over 90% seen once; the top ten hold roughly 0.13%. Concerning this clone itself: What it binds is not known.

Material for sequencing was naive CD4+ T cells sorted from blood. The subset here: CD45RA+ positively selected. The receptor's source is a man aged 18-30 years in good health. The chain links TRBV28 to TRBJ2-5; TRBD2 agrees at 8 bases. Judging by the DNA end, TRBJ2-7 fits better; the J call may be wrong. CDR3 in amino acids: CASRESGGLTYEQYF. The CDR3 coding sequence is TGTGCCAGCAGAGAAAGCGGGGGCCTAACCTACGAGCAGTACTTC.